This is a list of T cell receptor beta chains from one sample in a study of T cells in Graves' hyperthyroidism and ophthalmopathy. TCRdb processed the multiplex PCR reads anew with MiXCR; each CDR3 protein has one entry. The sample lists a few hundred thousand distinct CDR3 sequences, around 45% seen once, with 8% to 8.5% in the top ten. Sequenced: peripheral blood or thyroid tissue (not recorded which). These receptors were taken from a woman between 18 and 30 years old with Graves' hyperthyroidism. The CDR3 runs from the conserved cysteine through the conserved F or W. A D gene is named only where the DNA matches it firmly. Only part of the rows carry a size: once, few, many, or a class if the clone is expanded.

size	V	D	J	DNA	CDR3
NA	TRBV20-1	TRBD1	TRBJ1-5	TGCAGTGCCTCGGACCAGGGGGATCAGCCCCAGCATTTT	CSASDQGDQPQHF
NA	TRBV2	NA	TRBJ1-2	TGTGCCAGCAGTGTCGGGGGCGCGAACTATGGCTACACCTTC	CASSVGGANYGYTF
NA	TRBV19	TRBD1	TRBJ2-6	TGTGCCAGCAGAGACAGGGTCAACGTCCTGACTTTC	CASRDRVNVLTF
many	TRBV24-1	TRBD1	TRBJ2-5	TGTGCCACCAGTGATACAGGGGGCCGAGAGACCCAGTACTTC	CATSDTGGRETQYF
NA	TRBV7-9	NA	TRBJ1-1	TGTGCCAGCAGCTTGGTTCCGGGAGTCATGAACACTGAAGCTTTCTTT	CASSLVPGVMNTEAFF
NA	TRBV19	NA	TRBJ1-1	TGTGCCAGTAGTCCTCGCAGGGATTGGAACACTGAAGCTTTCTTT	CASSPRRDWNTEAFF
few	TRBV7-2	NA	TRBJ2-7	TGTGCCAGCAGCTTAGGTGGGCCCGGCGAGCAGTACTTC	CASSLGGPGEQYF
NA	TRBV7-9	NA	TRBJ2-6	TGTGCCAGCAGCTTTTTCCCGAAATCTGGGGCCAACGTCCTGACTTTC	CASSFFPKSGANVLTF
NA	TRBV2	TRBD2	TRBJ2-3	TGTGCCAGCACCCGGGAGAAGGGATCGGGAGGCGCAGATACGCAGTATTTT	CASTREKGSGGADTQYF
NA	TRBV29-1	TRBD1	TRBJ1-1	TGCAGCGCTGCAGGGGGGTTAGGCAACACTGAAGCTTTCTTT	CSAAGGLGNTEAFF
NA	TRBV19	NA	TRBJ1-3	TGTGCCAGTATTGAATCGACAGGAACCTCGGGTCGGACCATATATTTT	CASIESTGTSGRTIYF
NA	TRBV6-5	NA	TRBJ2-5	TGTGCCAGCAGTGACCAAGAAGAGACCCAGTACTTC	CASSDQEETQYF
few	TRBV29-1	TRBD2	TRBJ2-3	TGCAGCGTCGGACTAGCGAGAGATACGCAGTATTTT	CSVGLARDTQYF
NA	TRBV12-3/TRBV12-4	NA	TRBJ1-5	TGTGCCAGCAGTTTATCGAGAGGGCCCCAGCATTTT	CASSLSRGPQHF
few	TRBV16	NA	TRBJ2-5	TGTGCCAGCAGCCAATCAAGCCAAGAGACCCAGTACTTC	CASSQSSQETQYF
many	TRBV7-2	NA	TRBJ1-3	TGTGCCATCCTAGTGGGAGCAGCTGGAAACACCATATATTTT	CAILVGAAGNTIYF
few	TRBV2	TRBD1	TRBJ2-5	TGTGCCAGCAGTGGACAGGGGAAAGAGACCCAGTACTTC	CASSGQGKETQYF
once	TRBV9	NA	TRBJ1-6	TGTGCCAGCAGTGAACGGCCGGGGGCCCCACCCCTCCACTTT	CASSERPGAPPLHF
few	TRBV6-6	NA	TRBJ2-7	TGTGCCAGCAGTACTTTTCGCGAGCAGTACTTC	CASSTFREQYF
NA	TRBV7-3	TRBD1	TRBJ2-5	TGTGCCAGCAGTTTCAACAGGGGCACAAAAGAGACCCAGTACTTC	CASSFNRGTKETQYF
many	TRBV7-9	NA	TRBJ1-5	TGTGCCAGCAGCTTATACAGTCAGCCCCAGCATTTT	CASSLYSQPQHF
NA	TRBV5-1	NA	TRBJ1-2	TGCGCCAGCACGGGGGGGCAGTCTGGTGGCTACACCTTC	CASTGGQSGGYTF
many	TRBV5-1	NA	TRBJ1-1	TGTGCCAGCAGCTTAGGGGGGAACACTGAAGCTTTCTTT	CASSLGGNTEAFF
NA	TRBV12-3/TRBV12-4	TRBD1	TRBJ2-7	TGTGCCAGCAGTCCCCACCCCGGGACAGGGAGGGGTTCCTACGAGCAGTACTTC	CASSPHPGTGRGSYEQYF
few	TRBV20-1	NA	TRBJ1-5	TGCAGTGCTAGTTCCGTAGGGGGAGGTCAGCCCCAGCATTTT	CSASSVGGGQPQHF
many	TRBV24-1	NA	TRBJ2-2	TGTGCCACCAGTGATTGGACGAACACCGGGGAGCTGTTTTTT	CATSDWTNTGELFF
NA	TRBV7-8	TRBD1	TRBJ2-7	TGCGCCAGCAGCGTCACTCGACAGGGTCTCTACGAGCAGTACTTC	CASSVTRQGLYEQYF
NA	TRBV29-1	TRBD1	TRBJ1-2	TGCAGGGCGGGACAGGCTGCTGGCTACACCTTC	CRAGQAAGYTF
NA	TRBV5-1	NA	TRBJ1-1	TGCGCCAGCAGCGCCGCACGTCTGCTCGACACTGAAGCTTTCTTT	CASSAARLLDTEAFF
few	TRBV7-9	TRBD1	TRBJ2-7	TGTGCCAGCAGCTTAGGAGGGGGCGTAGTGGCCTACGAGCAGTACTTC	CASSLGGGVVAYEQYF
NA	TRBV4-2	TRBD1	TRBJ2-5	TGTGCCAGCAGCCCGGCAGGGGGCACGGGCGAGACCCAGTACTTC	CASSPAGGTGETQYF
few	TRBV29-1	TRBD2	TRBJ2-5	TGCAGCGTCCCTGGCATCCGCGGGAGGGTCGGTGAGACCCAGTACTTC	CSVPGIRGRVGETQYF
NA	TRBV29-1	NA	TRBJ1-1	TGCAGCAGTTCTGGGAGGACCAACACTGAAGCTTTCTTT	CSSSGRTNTEAFF
NA	TRBV11-2	NA	TRBJ1-4	TGTGCCAGCAGTAAGACCGCAACTAATGAAAAACTGTTTTTT	CASSKTATNEKLFF
once	TRBV25-1	NA	TRBJ1-4	TGTGCCAGCAGCGTTGGGGCCAACAATGAAAAACTGTTTTTT	CASSVGANNEKLFF
NA	TRBV7-9	NA	TRBJ2-7	TGTGCCAGCAGACTAGCAAGTGACTACGAGCAGTACTTC	CASRLASDYEQYF
NA	TRBV19	NA	TRBJ1-1	TGTGCCAGTAGTATAGATCATGACTTGGCTGAAGCTTTCTTT	CASSIDHDLAEAFF
NA	TRBV24-1	NA	TRBJ1-1	TGTGCCACCAGTGCTAGGGAGGGGTCGAACACTGAAGCTTTCTTT	CATSAREGSNTEAFF
few	TRBV7-6	TRBD1	TRBJ1-1	TGTGCCAGCAGACCAGGACAGGGTCGGACTGAAGCTTTCTTT	CASRPGQGRTEAFF
NA	TRBV7-9	TRBD1	TRBJ2-7	TGTGCCAGCAGTGACCAGGGGGCCGGTGGCTACGAGCAGTACTTC	CASSDQGAGGYEQYF
few	TRBV19	TRBD1	TRBJ1-6	TGTGCCAGTAAGGTTACAGGGGGACTCTATAATTCACCCCTCCACTTT	CASKVTGGLYNSPLHF
few	TRBV19	NA	TRBJ1-1	TGTGCCAGTAGTATAACTGGAGGGGAAGCTTTCTTT	CASSITGGEAFF
NA	TRBV7-2	NA	TRBJ2-7	TGTGCCAGCAGCATACGGGCTAGAGGCTACGAGCAGTACTTC	CASSIRARGYEQYF
NA	TRBV29-1	NA	TRBJ1-3	TGCAGCGTTGCCGGGGGGCACACCATATATTTT	CSVAGGHTIYF
NA	TRBV7-9	NA	TRBJ2-2	TGTGCCAGCAGCCCCAGGGGGACTCACACCGGGGAGCTGTTTTTT	CASSPRGTHTGELFF
many	TRBV29-1	TRBD2	TRBJ2-7	TGCAGCGTTGATGGCGGGAGGACCTCCTACGAGCAGTACTTC	CSVDGGRTSYEQYF
NA	TRBV7-6	TRBD1	TRBJ2-5	TGTGCCAGCAGCTTAGCCCCGTTGGGGGACAGGGGTCCCCAGTACTTC	CASSLAPLGDRGPQYF
once	TRBV7-6	TRBD1	TRBJ2-7	TGTGCCAGCAGCTTAAGATCGGGACAGGGGGGCTTAAGGGACGAGCAGTACTTC	CASSLRSGQGGLRDEQYF
many	TRBV25-1	NA	TRBJ1-1	TGTGCCAGCAGTTCCTGGACAGAGACGAACACTGAAGCTTTCTTT	CASSSWTETNTEAFF
NA	TRBV7-2	TRBD1	TRBJ2-7	TGTGCCAGCAGCCCCACCGGGACAGGTCGTACGGAGCAGTACTTC	CASSPTGTGRTEQYF
NA	TRBV15	NA	TRBJ2-7	TGTGCCACCAGCAGAGGGTCGGTCCCGTACTTC	CATSRGSVPYF
few	TRBV12-3/TRBV12-4	NA	TRBJ2-7	TGTGCCAGCAGTTCCTACAGAATTACCTACGAGCAGTACTTC	CASSSYRITYEQYF
NA	TRBV7-2	NA	TRBJ2-5	TGCGCCAGCAGCCAAGACGGAAGGGGAGAGACCCAGTACTTC	CASSQDGRGETQYF